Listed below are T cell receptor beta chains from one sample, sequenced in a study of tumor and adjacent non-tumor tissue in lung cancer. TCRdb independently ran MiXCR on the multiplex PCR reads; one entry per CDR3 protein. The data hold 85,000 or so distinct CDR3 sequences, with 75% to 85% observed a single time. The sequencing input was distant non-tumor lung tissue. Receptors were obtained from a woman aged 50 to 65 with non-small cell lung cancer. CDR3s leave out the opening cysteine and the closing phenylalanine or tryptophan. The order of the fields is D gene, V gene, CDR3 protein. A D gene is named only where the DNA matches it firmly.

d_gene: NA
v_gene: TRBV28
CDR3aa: VSSSGTRGIKF

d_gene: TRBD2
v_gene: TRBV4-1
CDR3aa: ASSQVPGDATSADTQY

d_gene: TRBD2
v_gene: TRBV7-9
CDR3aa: ASSDLTSGKVGEQF

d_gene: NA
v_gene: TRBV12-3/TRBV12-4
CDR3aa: ASRLVGSLHNEQF

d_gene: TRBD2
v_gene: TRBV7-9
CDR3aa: ASSLKGSGGHNEQF

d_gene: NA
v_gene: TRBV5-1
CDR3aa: ASSLNTNNEQF

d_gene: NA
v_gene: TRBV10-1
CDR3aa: ARPTTRETHY

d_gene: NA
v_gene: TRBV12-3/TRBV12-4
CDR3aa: TRSLVGNEQF

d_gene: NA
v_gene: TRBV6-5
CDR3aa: AGSLSGGYFNEQF

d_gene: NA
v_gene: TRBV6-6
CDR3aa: ASRRVASTDTQY

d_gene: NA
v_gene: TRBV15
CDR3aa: VTSKRGPGYQETQY

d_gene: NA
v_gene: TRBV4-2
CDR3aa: ASRQDPTSNHPQH

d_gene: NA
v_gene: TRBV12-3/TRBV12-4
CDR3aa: ASRSLTASYEQY

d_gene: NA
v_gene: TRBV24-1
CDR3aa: AISDLCSKTGNQLQH

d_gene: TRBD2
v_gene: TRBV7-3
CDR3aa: ASSLDGAGVPEQF

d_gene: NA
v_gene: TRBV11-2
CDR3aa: ANSLEPGANTGAF

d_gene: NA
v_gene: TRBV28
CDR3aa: VSSLFQPNEKLL

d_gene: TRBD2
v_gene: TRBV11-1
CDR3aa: ASSLGRTSGPEQF

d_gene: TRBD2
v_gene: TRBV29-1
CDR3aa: SVMTSRRECTGELL

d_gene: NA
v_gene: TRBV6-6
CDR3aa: ASSHSIEGVNQETQY

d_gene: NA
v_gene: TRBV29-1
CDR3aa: SLAHGDYTEAF

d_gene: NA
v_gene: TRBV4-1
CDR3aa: ASSQDGTRLFRYNEQF

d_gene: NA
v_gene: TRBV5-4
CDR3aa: ASSLGMTADSRTDTQY

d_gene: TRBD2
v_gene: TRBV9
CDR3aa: ASSVEETSGLETQY

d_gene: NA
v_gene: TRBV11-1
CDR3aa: ASSFAVTSEQY

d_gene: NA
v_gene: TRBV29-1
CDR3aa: SVEESIRFINEQF

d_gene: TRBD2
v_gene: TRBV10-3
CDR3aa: VISESLAGVTGTQY

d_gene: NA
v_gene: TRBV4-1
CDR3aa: ASSQEGSTGPTVELF

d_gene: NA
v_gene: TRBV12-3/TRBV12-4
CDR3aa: ALPRPGSGETVY

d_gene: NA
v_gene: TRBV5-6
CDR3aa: ASSLRPYGYT

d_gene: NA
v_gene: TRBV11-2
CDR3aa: ASSLKSFNEQY

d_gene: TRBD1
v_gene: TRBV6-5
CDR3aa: VSIHFNPGGSNEKLF